The 32 T cell receptor beta chains in this list originate from one sample, sequenced in a study of T cell responses to AZD1222 COVID-19 vaccine. Measured with immunoSEQ multiplex PCR; TCRdb has only the in-frame clones, and not every one. This repertoire shows over 100,000 clones, approximately 90% found once; its top ten account for about 1.1%. The material sequenced was peripheral blood, taken 28 days after the second AZD1222 dose. These receptors originate from an adult who received the AZD1222 COVID-19 vaccine.

This chain joins TRBV20-1 and TRBJ1-2; no clear D gene. This CDR3 region has 12 residues. V dropped 3 bases and J dropped 7 bases, with 12 bases sitting between them. CDR1 and CDR2 (germline): DFQATT, SNEGSKA (reference sequence). The CDR3 bases are TGCAGTGCTAGTTTCCCCGGCTCTGGCTACACCTTC. Its translation is CSASFPGSGYTF.

This clone came up once. The chain carries TRBV30 and TRBJ2-3, with 11 positions matching TRBD1. CDR3 length: 15 amino acids. V lost 3 bases to trimming and J lost 6 bases; unmatched junction nucleotides: 8. Germline V lookup: CDR1 GTSNPN, CDR2 SVGIG (reference sequence). The CDR3 nucleotides read TGTGCCTGGAGCCCGGGGACAGGGGGTTCGGATACGCAGTATTTT. This sequence encodes CAWSPGTGGSDTQYF.

The CDR3 loop is CAISERTGGITDTQYF. In nucleotides, the CDR3 is TGTGCCATCAGTGAGAGGACAGGGGGAATAACAGATACGCAGTATTTT. The V call is TRBV10-3, the J call TRBJ2-3; 10 bases line up with TRBD1. The CDR3 is 16 residues long. Germline-derived CDR1 and CDR2 are ENHRY and SYGVKD. Trimming cost V 2 bases and J 3 bases; bases outside gene matches: 5.

The rearrangement links TRBV14 to TRBJ2-7; TRBD2 matches 7 bases. V was clipped by 4 bases and J by 2 bases; unmatched bases: 5. This CDR3 spans 14 amino acids. The germline CDR1 and CDR2 sequences are SGHDN and FVKESK. The CDR3 bases are TGTGCCAGCAGCCCCTGGGAGGGAACCTACGAGCAGTACTTC. This translates into CASSPWEGTYEQYF. The variable domain in full, completed from reference TRBV14 and TRBJ2-7, reads EAGVTQFPSHSVIEKGQTVTLRCDPISGHDNLYWYRRVMGKEIKFLLHFVKESKQDESGMPNNRFLAERTGGTYSTLKVQPAELEDSGVYFCASSPWEGTYEQYFGPGTRLTVT.

The chain is built from TRBV2 and TRBJ2-2; 10 bases are shared with TRBD2. J gave up 0 bases and V 4 bases, and 5 bases lay outside the gene matches. The CDR3 length is 17 residues. Germline-derived CDR1 and CDR2 are SNHLY and FYNNEI. The CDR3 reads CASSGLAGVSNTGELFF. CDR3 nucleotide sequence: TGTGCCAGCAGTGGTCTAGCGGGAGTATCGAACACCGGGGAGCTGTTTTTT.

This chain connects TRBV5-1 to TRBJ1-4; 10 bases align to TRBD1. CDR1 and CDR2 from the germline V gene are SGHRS and YFSETQ. J lost 2 bases, V lost 5 bases, and 15 bases had no gene match. The CDR3 spans 19 residues. This CDR3 reads CASRSYSGTGVGTNEKLFF. CDR3 DNA sequence: TGCGCCAGCAGGTCTTACTCCGGGACAGGGGTAGGGACTAATGAAAAACTGTTTTTT.

The chain uses TRBV20-1 and TRBJ1-1; 7 bases line up with TRBD1. This CDR3 is built from 16 residues. Germline trimming cut 3 bases from V and 0 bases from J; bases unmatched to any gene: 10. Germline V CDR1 and CDR2: DFQATT, SNEGSKA (reference sequence). DNA of the CDR3: TGCAGTGCTAGTTTAAGAGGGGGCCTCTTGAACACTGAAGCTTTCTTT. This encodes CSASLRGGLLNTEAFF.

V is TRBV7-9 and J is TRBJ1-5; no reliable D call. The germline V gene has CDR1 SEHNR and CDR2 FQNEAQ (reference sequence). The CDR3 sequence is 13 residues long. The V and J ends lost 1 base and 6 bases respectively, with 7 bases between them. The CDR3 sequence: CASSLGIRQPQHF. The CDR3 DNA is TGTGCCAGCAGCTTAGGCATTCGTCAGCCCCAGCATTTT.

The J gene is TRBJ1-3, the V gene TRBV4-1, with D unresolved. Germline V lookup: CDR1 MGHRA, CDR2 YSYEKL. This CDR3 has 15 residues. V lost 0 bases, J lost 0 bases, and 6 bases lay in between. The CDR3 protein is CASSQDERSGNTIYF. The DNA for the CDR3 is TGCGCCAGCAGCCAAGATGAGCGCTCTGGAAACACCATATATTTT.

The chain recombines TRBV10-3 with TRBJ1-2; no reliable D call. The germline V and J ends were trimmed by 6 bases and 4 bases, with 15 bases remaining between them. There are 14 residues in the CDR3. Germline lookup yields CDR1 ENHRY and CDR2 SYGVKD. The CDR3 DNA reads TGTGCCATCAGACGGGAAAATCCCTTCTATGGCTACACCTTC. This encodes CAIRRENPFYGYTF.

The chain recombines TRBV4-2 with TRBJ2-7, with 11 bases that match TRBD1. Germline CDR1 is LGHNA and CDR2 is YNFKEQ. The CDR3 has 16 residues. The J segment lost 4 bases and the V segment lost 0 bases, leaving 5 bases of the junction unmatched. CDR3 amino acids: CASSQEGGTGGYEQYF. The DNA of the CDR3 is TGTGCCAGCAGCCAAGAAGGTGGGACAGGGGGATACGAGCAGTACTTC.

This clone was recorded only once. The V gene is TRBV7-9, the J gene TRBJ1-2; D is unresolved. From germline, CDR1 is SEHNR and CDR2 FQNEAQ (reference sequence). V was shortened by 6 bases and J by 4 bases, with 15 bases between the two germline ends. This CDR3 has 14 residues. CDR3 bases: TGTGCCAGCAGAGCCGGACTGGGAGGCTATGGCTACACCTTC. Its protein product is CASRAGLGGYGYTF.

The chain employs TRBV18 and TRBJ2-2; D not certain. The CDR3 has 13 residues. Per germline, CDR1 KGHSH and CDR2 LQKENI. With 5 bases removed from V and 7 bases from J, the gap between germline ends came to 11 bases. The CDR3 is CASSSSLGGELFF. The CDR3 nucleotides read TGTGCCAGCTCATCCAGTTTAGGCGGGGAGCTGTTTTTT.

The V gene is TRBV20-1, the J gene TRBJ2-1; no reliable D call. The V end lost 3 bases, the J end lost 4 bases, and 10 bases lay between the germline ends. Germline CDR1 is DFQATT and CDR2 is SNEGSKA (reference sequence). This CDR3 is 13 amino acids long. Here the CDR3 DNA reads TGCAGTGCTAGTACCCTTAGGTACAATGAGCAGTTCTTC. This gives the protein CSASTLRYNEQFF.

This clone came up once. This chain links TRBV5-6 with TRBJ1-2, with TRBD1 matching over 7 bases. The J segment lost 4 bases and the V segment lost 1 base, leaving 4 bases of the junction unmatched. The CDR3 extends over 14 amino acids. The germline V gene encodes CDR1 SGHDT and CDR2 YYEEEE. CDR3 amino acids: CASSLTGAGYGYTF. The CDR3 nucleotides are TGTGCCAGCAGCTTGACAGGGGCGGGCTATGGCTACACCTTC. Filled out from reference TRBV5-6 and TRBJ1-2, the complete variable domain reads DAGVTQSPTHLIKTRGQQVTLRCSPKSGHDTVSWYQQALGQGPQFIFQYYEEEERQRGNFPDRFSGHQFPNYSSELNVNALLLGDSALYLCASSLTGAGYGYTFGSGTRLTVV.

V usage is TRBV18 and J usage is TRBJ1-2; TRBD1 is a possible D gene (6 bases). This CDR3 has 13 residues. CDR1 KGHSH and CDR2 LQKENI come from the germline V gene. The V end lost 5 bases, the J end lost 6 bases, and 13 bases lay between the germline ends. The DNA of the CDR3 is TGTGCCAGCTCAGCCTCCTACAGGGATGGCTACACCTTC. Translation gives CASSASYRDGYTF.

V and J are TRBV2 and TRBJ2-1; TRBD2 matches at 10 bases. From germline, CDR1 is SNHLY and CDR2 FYNNEI. The trim removed 4 bases at V and 3 bases at J, leaving 9 bases unmatched. The CDR3 has 17 amino acids. The CDR3: CASSAPRTSGGYNEQFF. The CDR3 DNA sequence: TGTGCCAGCAGTGCTCCCCGGACTAGCGGAGGCTACAATGAGCAGTTCTTC.

This clone was recorded once. The chain has TRBV5-6 and TRBJ2-1; tentatively, D is TRBD1 (5 bases). The CDR3 is 12 amino acids. Trimming removed 4 bases at V and 10 bases at J, with 12 bases between. Germline values: CDR1 SGHDT, CDR2 YYEEEE. CDR3 DNA: TGTGCCAGCAGCATAGTCAACAGGGAGCAGTTCTTC. As protein: CASSIVNREQFF.

The genes are TRBV5-1 and TRBJ2-1; weak D call: TRBD2 (5 bases). Germline V gives CDR1 SGHRS, CDR2 YFSETQ. The V and J ends lost 0 bases and 2 bases respectively, with 15 bases between them. The CDR3 totals 17 residues. The CDR3 nucleotides are TGCGCCAGCAGCTTGGTTGAGGGCTCGGGTACCTACAATGAGCAGTTCTTC. Protein product: CASSLVEGSGTYNEQFF.

This clone was recorded once. The DNA for the CDR3 is TGTGCCAGCAGCTTACTTGACAGGGTCCCTGATGAGCAGTTCTTC. This gives the protein CASSLLDRVPDEQFF. V and J are TRBV7-3 and TRBJ2-1; 7 bases are shared with TRBD1. The germline gives CDR1 SGHTA, CDR2 FQGTGA. V was clipped by 2 bases and J by 8 bases; unmatched bases: 9. This CDR3 contains 15 residues.

This clone appeared a single time. The V call is TRBV18, the J call TRBJ1-3; D gene unclear. Germline lookup yields CDR1 KGHSH and CDR2 LQKENI. This CDR3 spans 14 amino acids. V was clipped by 3 bases and J by 6 bases, with 12 bases between them. CDR3: CASSPPARVNTIYF. CDR3 DNA sequence: TGTGCCAGCTCACCGCCGGCGCGGGTAAACACCATATATTTT.

V gene TRBV5-1 combines with J gene TRBJ1-4; 8 bases are a match to TRBD1. CDR3 size: 17 residues. The junction had 15 bases not matched to a gene; V was cut back by 4 bases and J by 7 bases. Germline CDR1 is SGHRS and CDR2 is YFSETQ. The CDR3 DNA reads as TGCGCCAGCAGCCCCGGACAGGGCGGATTGAGTACTGAAAAACTGTTTTTT. Amino acid sequence: CASSPGQGGLSTEKLFF.

The chain joins TRBV3-1 (or the pseudogene TRBV3-2) to TRBJ2-2; 7 bases are a match to TRBD2. Germline trimming cut 8 bases from V and 4 bases from J; bases unmatched to any gene: 7. CDR1 is LGHDT, CDR2 YNNKEL, per germline (reference sequence). The CDR3 runs 14 residues. DNA for the CDR3: TGTGCCAGCCGGCCAGCGGGACGCACCGGGGAGCTGTTTTTT. Amino acids: CASRPAGRTGELFF.

The V call is TRBV3-1 (or the pseudogene TRBV3-2), the J call TRBJ2-2, with D tentatively TRBD2 (6 bases). The CDR3 consists of 14 residues. The V gene's germline CDR1 is LGHDT and CDR2 YNNKEL (reference sequence). V was cut by 3 bases and J by 7 bases, with 12 bases left in between. CDR3 amino acids: CASSHGGGFGELFF. The DNA for the CDR3 is TGTGCCAGCAGCCACGGGGGAGGATTCGGGGAGCTGTTTTTT.

This clone was observed a single time. The chain has TRBV18 and TRBJ1-2, with TRBD1 as a possible D gene (6 bases). Trimming took off 4 bases at V and 2 bases at J, with 23 bases between the two ends. CDR1 is KGHSH and CDR2 is LQKENI in the germline V gene. This CDR3 has 18 amino acids. The CDR3, as DNA: TGTGCCAGCTCACAAAACTCCGGGACAAGGTGGGGGAACTATGGCTACACCTTC. Translation gives CASSQNSGTRWGNYGYTF. Variable domain in full (rest from reference TRBV18 and TRBJ1-2): NAGVMQNPRHLVRRRGQEARLRCSPMKGHSHVYWYRQLPEEGLKFMVYLQKENIIDESGMPKERFSAEFPKEGPSILRIQQVVRGDSAAYFCASSQNSGTRWGNYGYTFGSGTRLTVV.

The V call is TRBV3-1 (or the pseudogene TRBV3-2), the J call TRBJ1-2, with D possibly matching TRBD1 (6 bases). In germline, CDR1 is LGHDT, CDR2 YNNKEL (reference sequence). The CDR3 consists of 11 residues. The V end was cut by 1 base, the J end by 12 bases, with 9 bases between. CDR3 DNA: TGTGCCAGCAGCCAAGCGGGGGCGCACACCTTC. Its translation is CASSQAGAHTF.

The chain links TRBV19 to TRBJ1-1; 8 nucleotides agree with TRBD1. Trimming at V came to 4 bases and at J to 4 bases, leaving 8 bases not matched to a gene. Per germline, CDR1 LNHDA and CDR2 SQIVND (reference sequence). The CDR3 is 15 residues long. The CDR3 region is CASSNHRGGGTEAFF. The CDR3 bases are TGTGCCAGTAGTAATCACAGGGGGGGCGGCACTGAAGCTTTCTTT.

The genes are TRBV19 and TRBJ1-3; D might be TRBD1 (6 bases). The V end lost 5 bases, the J end lost 4 bases, and 12 bases lay between the germline ends. The CDR3 contains 14 residues. Per germline, CDR1 LNHDA and CDR2 SQIVND (reference sequence). CDR3 nucleotides: TGTGCCAGTAGTCCCGGCGGGGGCGGAAACACCATATATTTT. Its protein product is CASSPGGGGNTIYF.

The rearrangement joins TRBV28 to TRBJ1-1; unclear D gene. Germline V gene data show CDR1 as MDHEN and CDR2 as SYDVKM. V was cut by 5 bases and J by 1 base, with 17 bases left in between. The CDR3 runs to 16 residues. The CDR3 sequence is CASSPLETLANTEAFF. The CDR3 DNA follows: TGTGCCAGCAGTCCCCTTGAGACCCTGGCGAACACTGAAGCTTTCTTT. The variable domain in full, with the rest retrieved from reference TRBV28 and TRBJ1-1, is DVKVTQSSRYLVKRTGEKVFLECVQDMDHENMFWYRQDPGLGLRLIYFSYDVKMKEKGDIPEGYSVSREKKERFSLILESASTNQTSMYLCASSPLETLANTEAFFGQGTRLTVV.

The rearrangement joins TRBV28 to TRBJ2-1; 11 positions match TRBD2. V trimming: 6 bases; J trimming: 10 bases; junction bases outside the gene matches: 8. Per germline, CDR1 MDHEN and CDR2 SYDVKM. This CDR3 contains 14 residues. The CDR3 loop is CASRRLAGLLEQFF. The CDR3 nucleotides are TGTGCCAGCAGGCGACTAGCGGGACTTCTAGAGCAGTTCTTC. The variable domain in full, completed from reference TRBV28 and TRBJ2-1, reads DVKVTQSSRYLVKRTGEKVFLECVQDMDHENMFWYRQDPGLGLRLIYFSYDVKMKEKGDIPEGYSVSREKKERFSLILESASTNQTSMYLCASRRLAGLLEQFFGPGTRLTVL.

The genes are TRBV12-3 or TRBV12-4 and TRBJ1-2; D might be TRBD1 (6 bases). The CDR3 covers 12 residues. Trimming took 8 bases from V and 8 from J, leaving 15 bases between them. CDR3 DNA: TGTGCCAGCCTAGGGGGGGGCGTCGGCTACACCTTC. Its protein product is CASLGGGVGYTF.

This rearrangement joins TRBV7-9 to TRBJ1-4, with 9 nucleotides matching TRBD1. CDR1 is SEHNR, CDR2 FQNEAQ, per germline (reference sequence). V lost 1 base to trimming and J lost 6 bases; unmatched junction nucleotides: 6. The CDR3 spans 16 residues. DNA for the CDR3: TGTGCCAGCAGCTTAGAGGGGACAGGGCTGGATGAAAAACTGTTTTTT. Amino acid sequence: CASSLEGTGLDEKLFF.